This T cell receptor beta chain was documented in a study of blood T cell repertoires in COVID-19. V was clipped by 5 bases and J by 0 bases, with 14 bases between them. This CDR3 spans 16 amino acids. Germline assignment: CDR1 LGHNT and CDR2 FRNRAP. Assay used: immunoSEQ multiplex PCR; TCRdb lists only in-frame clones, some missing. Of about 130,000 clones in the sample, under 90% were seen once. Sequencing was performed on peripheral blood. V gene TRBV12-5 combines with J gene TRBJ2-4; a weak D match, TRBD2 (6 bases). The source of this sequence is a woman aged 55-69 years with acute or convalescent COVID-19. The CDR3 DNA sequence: TGTGCTAGTGGTCCCTTTAGCGGAATAGCCAAAAACATTCAGTACTTC. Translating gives CASGPFSGIAKNIQYF.